Given below is one T cell receptor (beta chain) in context. Its antigen target is currently unknown. Base qualities were left out, and no much larger clone turns up one base away. Unsorted PBMC libraries were generated from 2 million PBMCs stored in RNAlater at -80 °C until RNA extraction. Multiple sclerosis patients were enrolled in a US clinical protocol evaluating disease progression by magnetic resonance imaging. PBMCs were separated from peripheral blood using Ficoll-Hypaque density gradient centrifugation and then cryopreserved in liquid nitrogen. cDNA was synthesized by template-switch 5'RACE using a primer carrying a 10-nucleotide random unique molecular identifier by which each TCR transcript was tagged. Every sequencing run covered 15-18 subjects and yielded more than 200 million TCR-beta sequences. Total RNA was extracted with the RNeasy kit. TCR-beta VDJ regions were amplified with primers for the TCR constant region and the 5'RACE anchor, using the KAPA Real-time Library Amplification kit. Sample indexes and Illumina adaptors were added in a first PCR, and a second PCR then increased library yield. The roughly 650 bp TCR product was size-selected on a 2% E-gel SizeSelection system after Ampure bead purification. Before pooling, library quality was checked on a Bioanalyzer, concentration was measured with Qubit, and libraries were quantified with the Kapa Library Quantification kit. Libraries were sequenced paired-end 2 x 150 bp on an Illumina HiSeq 2500. To increase sequence diversity, roughly 24-30% phiX was spiked into each library pool. As for how the authors treated the data: Quality-filtered reads were processed with the UMI-based MiGEC pipeline, which removed over 75% of raw TCR sequences during error correction. IMGT germline references were used for alignment of VDJ genes, and clonotypes were defined by a unique CDR3 amino acid sequence together with V-J genes. Clonal expansion, Shannon diversity and CDR3 relatedness were evaluated with VDJtools (CalcPairwiseDistances, ClusterSamples), while phylogenetic trees were built in CLCbio workbench. Expanded clones were defined as having at least 8 unique UMIs, based on coefficient-of-variation modelling across technical triplicates. Using fastp at Q25 and MiXCR, TCRdb reprocessed the public reads and kept productive beta chains. Rows merge per CDR3 protein into single entries with the most common DNA and genes. These V and J calls originate from TCRdb's pipeline instead of the authors' own analysis. Counted in this sample were 65,000 to 85,000 distinct CDR3 sequences; 2.5% to 3.5% of them appeared once. Of the sample, about 5% is held by the ten largest clones.

This entry belongs to a study of neurological immune-mediated disorders (dated 2019 in TCRdb). In the study overall: Among the roughly 34 multiple sclerosis patients, relapsing-remitting MS accounted for around 30 and secondary progressive MS accounted for 3. The study compared peripheral blood TCR-beta repertoires of HTLV-I-associated myelopathy (HAM/TSP) patients, multiple sclerosis patients and healthy controls using UMI-based sequencing. Alongside PBMC samples, the set of some 98 TCR-beta libraries contained longitudinal samples, technical triplicates, and paired CD4+ and CD8+ T-cell subsets that had been sorted. The cohort was made up of approximately 65 subjects, consisting of 15 or so HAM/TSP patients, roughly 35 multiple sclerosis patients and roughly 20 healthy controls. Points the paper makes about the study in general: TCR clonal expansion was highest in HAM/TSP patients and lowest in MS patients, with MS patients falling below even healthy controls. Phylogenetic analysis grouped repertoires from 18 of 34 MS patients into a cluster of related CDR3 sequences, suggesting a possible repertoire-level signature. No clinical or MRI features were associated with the MS cluster, and the authors said that larger cohorts are needed. Across subjects, expanded clones never shared an identical CDR3 amino acid sequence, which suggests that the TCR-beta repertoires in every group were private.

V and J lose 3 bases and 7 bases, and a span of 18 bases separates them. Including the terminal cysteine and phenylalanine, the CDR3 comprises 15 residues. The entry retains the CDR3 DNA only, 45 bases that are in frame from base 1. Based on the germline V gene (reference sequence), the CDR1 and CDR2 sequences are LNHNV and YYDKDF. Sequenced: PBMCs. This TCR was sampled from a woman in her forties or fifties with multiple sclerosis. The sequence joins TRBV15 to TRBJ1-2; no D gene call is confident. The CDR3 protein is CATSRGALKLSGYTF. The nucleotide sequence reads as follows: TGTGCCACCAGCAGGGGCGCTCTGAAGCTCAGTGGCTACACCTTC.